The rows below give T cell receptor beta chains drawn from one sample of a study of T cell changes during pregnancy in multiple sclerosis. Measured with immunoSEQ multiplex PCR; TCRdb has only the in-frame clones, and not every one. The sample consists of about 72,000 clones, 91% of them appearing once. The sequencing used peripheral blood, collected in the third trimester of pregnancy. Source of these receptors: a female donor in good health, enrolled as a control in a pregnancy study. Each CDR3 is given with its conserved first and last residue. Each record gives: J gene, clone size, D gene, V gene, CDR3 DNA, CDR3 protein. The D gene is left open where the match is weak. Part of the rows lack a size; the others show once, few, many or a class for expanded clones.

TRBJ1-3 | NA | TRBD1 | TRBV6-5 | TGTGCCAGCAGTTCCGCACAGGGGGCGCGAGGAAACACCATATATTTT | CASSSAQGARGNTIYF
TRBJ1-2 | NA | NA | TRBV9 | TGTGCCAGCAGCGTACGGTCCGCGGGGGCTCTAGGCTACACCTTC | CASSVRSAGALGYTF
TRBJ2-7 | NA | TRBD1 | TRBV2 | TGTGCCAGCAGTGAATACAGGGGGTACGAGCAGTACTTC | CASSEYRGYEQYF
TRBJ2-1 | NA | TRBD2 | TRBV9 | TGTGCCAGCAGCGTACTCCGGACTAGCGGGTTGAGTAATGAGCAGTTCTTC | CASSVLRTSGLSNEQFF
TRBJ2-1 | NA | TRBD1 | TRBV28 | TGTGCCAGCAGCCCGGGACAGTCGGGACGAAAGCAGTTCTTC | CASSPGQSGRKQFF
TRBJ1-2 | NA | TRBD1 | TRBV6-6 | TGTGCCAGCAGCTCCGGACAGGGGGGATTTACGGATGGCTACACCTTC | CASSSGQGGFTDGYTF
TRBJ2-3 | NA | TRBD1 | TRBV6-6 | TGTGCCAGCAGTTACCCCGACAGGGGGCGGAATACGCAGTATTTT | CASSYPDRGRNTQYF
TRBJ2-3 | NA | TRBD2 | TRBV4-3 | TGCGCCAGCAGCCTTGGATTCGGCGGGAGGGGGGGTTATGGCACAGATACGCAGTATTTT | CASSLGFGGRGGYGTDTQYF
TRBJ1-1 | NA | TRBD1 | TRBV5-5 | TGTGCCAGCAGCCCACTGACAGGGGTGAACACTGAAGCTTTCTTT | CASSPLTGVNTEAFF
TRBJ1-1 | NA | NA | TRBV27 | TGTGCCAGCAGTTTCTCTGAAGCGAACACTGAAGCTTTCTTT | CASSFSEANTEAFF
TRBJ2-4 | NA | NA | TRBV5-1 | TGCGCCAGCAGCAGGGGACTCCTTTTAGGGCAAAACATTCAGTACTTC | CASSRGLLLGQNIQYF
TRBJ2-2 | NA | TRBD1 | TRBV19 | TGTGCCAGTAGTAGGGGACAGGTCAGGACCGGGGAGCTGTTTTTT | CASSRGQVRTGELFF
TRBJ1-1 | few | TRBD1 | TRBV4-1 | TGCGCCAGCAGCCAAGACCAGGGGGACAGGGGGAGACCCAAAGCTTTCTTT | CASSQDQGDRGRPKAFF
TRBJ2-5 | NA | NA | TRBV7-9 | TGTGCCAGCAGCTTATTGCTAGCACCGCAAGAGACCCAGTACTTC | CASSLLLAPQETQYF
TRBJ1-4 | once | NA | TRBV5-4 | TGTGCCAGCAGCTTGGTAGCGGCTACAACTAATGAAAAACTGTTTTTT | CASSLVAATTNEKLFF
TRBJ2-7 | NA | TRBD1 | TRBV7-9 | TGTGCCAGCCTCGACAGGGGACACGAGCAGTACTTC | CASLDRGHEQYF
TRBJ2-1 | once | NA | TRBV6-5 | TGTGCCAGCAGCTCTAACGGGGAACCTTACAATGAGCAGTTCTTC | CASSSNGEPYNEQFF
TRBJ2-7 | NA | NA | TRBV19 | TGTGCCAGTAGTATGACACCCTCCTACGAGCAGTACTTC | CASSMTPSYEQYF
TRBJ2-3 | NA | NA | TRBV19 | TGTGCCAGTAGTATAGACACCGGAGGTCAGGATACGCAGTATTTT | CASSIDTGGQDTQYF
TRBJ1-5 | NA | TRBD1 | TRBV27 | TGTGCCAGCAGTTTATACGCTGGCGGGACGGGGACAGGGCACGATCAGCCCCAGCATTTT | CASSLYAGGTGTGHDQPQHF
TRBJ2-1 | NA | TRBD1 | TRBV5-1 | TGCGCCAGCAGCCAATATGGGGACAGGAGCAATGAGCAGTTCTTC | CASSQYGDRSNEQFF
TRBJ1-5 | NA | TRBD1 | TRBV28 | TGTGCAAGCAGAGGGGGCGCAAGGTCGCTGCAGCCCCAGCATTTT | CASRGGARSLQPQHF
TRBJ2-7 | NA | TRBD1 | TRBV4-1 | TGCGCCAGCAGCCAAACCATGGACAGGTTCTACGAGCAGTACTTC | CASSQTMDRFYEQYF
TRBJ2-7 | NA | NA | TRBV4-3 | TGCGCCAGCAGCCAACAGGTCCCCTCCTACGAGCAGTACTTC | CASSQQVPSYEQYF
TRBJ2-3 | NA | TRBD2 | TRBV5-1 | TGCGCCAGCAGCTCCTTAGGACTAGCGGTCACAGATACGCAGTATTTT | CASSSLGLAVTDTQYF
TRBJ2-5 | NA | NA | TRBV18 | TGTGCCAGCTCACCATCAGGCTCCCCGACCCAGTACTTC | CASSPSGSPTQYF
TRBJ2-3 | NA | NA | TRBV5-6 | TGTGCCAGCAGCCCGACTAGACTCAACACAGATACGCAGTATTTT | CASSPTRLNTDTQYF
TRBJ1-2 | NA | TRBD1 | TRBV28 | TGTGCCAGCAGCGGGACAGGGACGAATGGCTACACCTTC | CASSGTGTNGYTF
TRBJ2-7 | NA | NA | TRBV6-5 | TGTGCCACCGCATGGAGCCCTACACCCCTACGCGAGCAGTACTTC | CATAWSPTPLREQYF
TRBJ1-1 | NA | NA | TRBV11-1 | TGTGCCAGCAGCTTAGCGCGAGGGAACACTGAAGCTTTCTTT | CASSLARGNTEAFF
TRBJ1-5 | NA | NA | TRBV28 | TGTGCCAGCAGTCCCACATATAGCAATCAGCCCCAGCATTTT | CASSPTYSNQPQHF
TRBJ2-2 | NA | NA | TRBV27 | TGTGCCAGCGCCCCTAGGAGGGGCGCCGGGGAGCTGTTTTTT | CASAPRRGAGELFF
TRBJ2-1 | few | TRBD2 | TRBV5-4 | TGTGCCAGCAGCATCACGGGACTAGCGTACAATGAGCAGTTCTTC | CASSITGLAYNEQFF
TRBJ2-2 | NA | NA | TRBV12-5 | TGTGCTAGTGGTTTTGAGGCCACAAACACCGGGGAGCTGTTTTTT | CASGFEATNTGELFF
TRBJ1-3 | NA | NA | TRBV7-7 | TGTGCTAGCAGCGTCGCGACGGGTGCTGGAAACACCATATATTTT | CASSVATGAGNTIYF
TRBJ2-1 | NA | TRBD1 | TRBV28 | TGTGCCAGCAGTTTAATTACAGGGGGTGAGCAGTTCTTC | CASSLITGGEQFF
TRBJ2-5 | once | NA | TRBV11-2 | TGTGCCAGCAGCTCCTCCCACGGCAGGAAAGAGACCCAGTACTTC | CASSSSHGRKETQYF
TRBJ1-5 | NA | NA | TRBV5-1 | TGCGCCAGCAGTAGGGAGGGTGTTGGGGGAAATCAGCCCCAGCATTTT | CASSREGVGGNQPQHF
TRBJ2-5 | NA | NA | TRBV19 | TGTGCCAGTAGTCTCGACTTGACTGCGGGGACCCAGTACTTC | CASSLDLTAGTQYF
TRBJ1-4 | NA | TRBD1 | TRBV4-2 | TGTGCCAGCAGCCGCGACAGGGGAGGGGATGAAAAACTGTTTTTT | CASSRDRGGDEKLFF
TRBJ2-7 | NA | NA | TRBV15 | TGTGCCACCAGCAGAGATGGGGCAGGTCCCTACGAGCAGTACTTC | CATSRDGAGPYEQYF
TRBJ2-7 | once | TRBD1 | TRBV14 | TGTGCCAGCAATAGGGCAGGGGGTCGTTACGAGCAGTACTTC | CASNRAGGRYEQYF
TRBJ2-1 | NA | TRBD2 | TRBV9 | TGTGCCAGCAGCCCCCAGGCGGGAGGGGACAATGAGCAGTTCTTC | CASSPQAGGDNEQFF
TRBJ2-5 | NA | NA | TRBV6-5 | TGTGCCAGCAAACCACAGGGAAACCAAGAGACCCAGTACTTC | CASKPQGNQETQYF
TRBJ2-7 | NA | TRBD2 | TRBV27 | TGTGCCAGCAGTTATAGCGGGAGGGCCTACGAGCAGTACTTC | CASSYSGRAYEQYF